The 29 T cell receptor beta chains given below trace back to one sample, sequenced in a study of blood T cells in healthy people across ages. Primers used in a second PCR of roughly 6 to 11 cycles were a sample-barcoded 5' primer and a J-beta primer mix. TCRdb used MiXCR to reprocess the 5' RACE reads, holding one entry per CDR3 protein. Here the sample spans roughly 1 million distinct CDR3 sequences, 20% to 25% being singletons. This sample was also put to use in a study of T cells of mothers and their children.

The sample consisted of blood. The receptors here all came from a girl between 2 and 10 years old in good health.

The chain couples TRBV20-1 to TRBJ2-3; TRBD1 aligns across 8 bases. Germline V gene sequence: CDR1 DFQATT, CDR2 SNEGSKA (reference sequence). V trimming: 3 bases; J trimming: 4 bases; junction bases outside the gene matches: 9. The CDR3 has 15 residues. This CDR3 is CSASRADRAPDTQYF. DNA of the CDR3: TGCAGTGCTAGCAGAGCGGACAGGGCGCCAGATACGCAGTATTTT.

This clonotype has more than one count but fewer than ten. V usage is TRBV12-5 and J usage is TRBJ2-7; 12 nucleotides agree with TRBD2. Germline loops: CDR1 LGHNT, CDR2 FRNRAP. The CDR3 totals 19 residues. The trim removed 6 bases at V and 2 bases at J, leaving 17 bases unmatched. CDR3 amino acids: CASGRGLAGDPRRAYEQYF. The CDR3 DNA follows: TGTGCTAGTGGACGGGGACTAGCGGGTGACCCAAGGCGAGCCTACGAGCAGTACTTC.

This clonotype was counted only a few times. The rearrangement links TRBV29-1 to TRBJ2-5, with D unclear. The CDR3 covers 13 residues. Per germline, CDR1 SQVTM and CDR2 ANQGSEA. V was trimmed by 4 bases and J by 0 bases, leaving 9 bases between them. The CDR3 bases are TGCAGCGTTGTGCAACGGGACCAAGAGACCCAGTACTTC. Translation: CSVVQRDQETQYF.

In DNA, the CDR3 is TGCGCCAGCAGCTTGCTCGGGGATGGAAACACCATATATTTT. This codes for CASSLLGDGNTIYF. V is TRBV5-1 and J is TRBJ1-3, with D uncertain. This CDR3 has 14 residues. The V end lost 1 base, the J end lost 3 bases, and 8 bases lay between the germline ends. Germline CDR1 reads SGHRS; CDR2 reads YFSETQ.

This chain joins TRBV2 and TRBJ2-5, with a possible D match to TRBD2 (6 bases). Germline CDR1 is SNHLY and CDR2 is FYNNEI. The germline V and J ends were trimmed by 6 bases and 9 bases, with 8 bases remaining between them. This CDR3 region has 10 residues. The CDR3 DNA sequence: TGTGCCAGCAGGAGGGAGGCCCAGTACTTC. Amino acid sequence: CASRREAQYF.

The chain is built from TRBV29-1 and TRBJ2-5; a possible D gene is TRBD1 (6 bases). The closer fit of TRBJ2-7 to the DNA end suggests the J call may be wrong. The CDR3 sequence is 13 residues long. Germline assignment: CDR1 SQVTM and CDR2 ANQGSEA. The CDR3 DNA is TGCAGCGTTGAGACAGGAAACTCCTACGAGCAGTACTTC. Residues: CSVETGNSYEQYF.

This clonotype has ten or more counts. The chain links TRBV7-9 to TRBJ2-2; possibly TRBD1 for D (6 bases). Between the trimmed V and J ends, which lost 5 bases and 4 bases, there was a span of 8 bases. The germline V gene encodes CDR1 SEHNR and CDR2 FQNEAQ (reference sequence). The CDR3 has 13 residues. As DNA, the CDR3 is TGTGCCAGCAGCGCACAGGGCACCGGGGAGCTGTTTTTT. Its protein is CASSAQGTGELFF. Supplemented by reference TRBV7-9 and TRBJ2-2, the full variable domain reads DTGVSQNPRHKITKRGQNVTFRCDPISEHNRLYWYRQTLGQGPEFLTYFQNEAQLEKSRLLSDRFSAERPKGSFSTLEIQRTEQGDSAMYLCASSAQGTGELFFGEGSRLTVL.

This rearrangement joins TRBV29-1 to TRBJ1-2, with D maybe TRBD1 (5 bases). The CDR3 contains 12 residues. The V and J ends lost 2 bases and 3 bases respectively, with 7 bases between them. From germline, CDR1 is SQVTM and CDR2 ANQGSEA. The CDR3 sequence is CSVEPGDYGYTF. The CDR3 nucleotides are TGCAGCGTTGAACCGGGGGACTATGGCTACACCTTC.

The chain has TRBV29-1 and TRBJ2-2, with D unresolved. CDR1 is SQVTM, CDR2 ANQGSEA, per germline. Trimming cost V 4 bases and J 5 bases, with 11 bases left between them. The CDR3 consists of 13 residues. CDR3 in amino acids: CSVAAYTTGELFF. The CDR3 DNA reads TGCAGCGTTGCGGCATACACGACCGGGGAGCTGTTTTTT.

This clonotype was counted between two and nine times. The chain has TRBV28 and TRBJ2-7; no definite D call. The V end was cut by 5 bases, the J end by 5 bases, with 22 bases between. The CDR3 sequence is 16 residues long. Germline assignment: CDR1 MDHEN and CDR2 SYDVKM. The DNA for the CDR3 is TGTGCCAGCAGTCCCTTTTGGGAAGGAGCGCCCCACGAGCAGTACTTC. The encoded protein is CASSPFWEGAPHEQYF. Together with reference TRBV28 and TRBJ2-7, the CDR3 gives the full variable domain: DVKVTQSSRYLVKRTGEKVFLECVQDMDHENMFWYRQDPGLGLRLIYFSYDVKMKEKGDIPEGYSVSREKKERFSLILESASTNQTSMYLCASSPFWEGAPHEQYFGPGTRLTVT.

The chain recombines TRBV5-1 with TRBJ2-5; 9 bases map to TRBD2. Germline CDR1 is SGHRS and CDR2 is YFSETQ. There are 16 residues in the CDR3. Unmatched junction bases numbered 12, after V lost 4 bases and J lost 5 bases. CDR3 protein: CASSPALSGGSETQYF. For the CDR3, the DNA is TGCGCCAGCAGCCCGGCCCTTAGCGGGGGCTCGGAGACCCAGTACTTC. Full variable domain (outside the CDR3, taken from reference TRBV5-1 and TRBJ2-5): KAGVTQTPRYLIKTRGQQVTLSCSPISGHRSVSWYQQTPGQGLQFLFEYFSETQRNKGNFPGRFSGRQFSNSRSEMNVSTLELGDSALYLCASSPALSGGSETQYFGPGTRLLVL.

The V call is TRBV7-2, the J call TRBJ2-5; 9 nucleotides agree with TRBD2. Germline CDR1 reads SGHTA; CDR2 reads FQGNSA. V gave up 3 bases and J gave up 4 bases; unmatched junction bases: 6. The CDR3 consists of 15 residues. CDR3: CASSFLAGTPETQYF. The DNA of the CDR3 is TGTGCCAGCAGCTTCCTAGCGGGGACCCCAGAGACCCAGTACTTC. Together with reference TRBV7-2 and TRBJ2-5, the CDR3 gives the full variable domain: GAGVSQSPSNKVTEKGKDVELRCDPISGHTALYWYRQSLGQGLEFLIYFQGNSAPDKSGLPSDRFSAERTGGSVSTLTIQRTQQEDSAVYLCASSFLAGTPETQYFGPGTRLLVL.

The sample holds a few counts of this clonotype. V gene TRBV7-9 combines with J gene TRBJ1-1; D gene unclear. The CDR3 sequence is 14 residues long. The germline V gene encodes CDR1 SEHNR and CDR2 FQNEAQ (reference sequence). Trimming stripped 4 bases from V and 4 bases from J, with 13 bases between. CDR3 region: CASSSLLRVTEAFF. The CDR3, as DNA: TGTGCCAGCAGCTCACTACTGAGGGTCACTGAAGCTTTCTTT. The full variable domain, with the rest looked up from reference TRBV7-9 and TRBJ1-1, is DTGVSQNPRHKITKRGQNVTFRCDPISEHNRLYWYRQTLGQGPEFLTYFQNEAQLEKSRLLSDRFSAERPKGSFSTLEIQRTEQGDSAMYLCASSSLLRVTEAFFGQGTRLTVV.

This clonotype has more than one count but fewer than ten. V gene TRBV9 combines with J gene TRBJ2-1; TRBD1 might be the D (6 bases). From germline, CDR1 is SGDLS and CDR2 YYNGEE. V shed 2 bases and J shed 6 bases, with 15 bases lying between them. This CDR3 has 15 residues. CDR3 region: CASSVQGGEINEQFF. CDR3 bases: TGTGCCAGCAGCGTGCAAGGGGGAGAGATCAATGAGCAGTTCTTC.

The CDR3 loop reads CSVASGEETQYF. CDR3 nucleotides: TGCAGCGTTGCTAGCGGGGAAGAGACCCAGTACTTC. The chain is built from TRBV29-1 and TRBJ2-5, with 9 bases matching TRBD2. V was clipped by 4 bases and J by 3 bases; unmatched bases: 0. This CDR3 spans 12 amino acids. CDR1 SQVTM and CDR2 ANQGSEA come from the germline V gene.

CDR3 region: CASSSFNQPQHF. CDR3 sequence (DNA): TGTGCCAGCAGCTCCTTTAATCAGCCCCAGCATTTT. The chain employs TRBV13 and TRBJ1-5; D ambiguous. Germline CDR1 and CDR2: PRHDT and FYEKMQ (reference sequence). CDR3 length: 12 amino acids. V gave up 4 bases and J gave up 4 bases, with 5 bases separating them.

This clonotype was picked up a small number of times. This sequence joins TRBV4-1 and TRBJ1-5; D gene unclear. CDR3 length equals 15 residues. Germline lookup yields CDR1 MGHRA and CDR2 YSYEKL. Trimming shortened V by 0 bases and J by 1 base, and 7 bases separated the two germline ends. The CDR3 sequence: CASSQDSGSNQPQHF. CDR3 DNA sequence: TGCGCCAGCAGCCAAGATAGCGGGAGCAATCAGCCCCAGCATTTT.

The V and J genes are TRBV2 and TRBJ1-1; no reliable D call. The V end lost 7 bases, the J end lost 1 base, and 7 bases lay between the germline ends. Germline V lookup: CDR1 SNHLY, CDR2 FYNNEI. The CDR3 has 12 residues. CDR3 DNA: TGTGCCAGCATAGTTCCGAACACTGAAGCTTTCTTT. Protein: CASIVPNTEAFF.

This clonotype was observed a handful of times. The chain combines TRBV5-1 with TRBJ2-5; D gene unclear. V lost 0 bases to trimming and J lost 1 base, with 10 bases between them. The germline V gene has CDR1 SGHRS and CDR2 YFSETQ. The CDR3 sequence is 15 residues long. The CDR3 nucleotides are TGCGCCAGCAGCTTGGATTCTCCCCTCCAAGAGACCCAGTACTTC. Protein sequence: CASSLDSPLQETQYF.

This clonotype has a handful of counts. This sequence joins TRBV6-6 and TRBJ2-4; D possibly corresponds to TRBD2 (6 bases). This CDR3 is 14 amino acids long. Trimming pared 6 bases from V and 3 bases from J, leaving 12 bases between. The germline V gene encodes CDR1 MNHNY and CDR2 SVGAGI (reference sequence). The DNA of the CDR3 is TGTGCCAGCAGAACTTTGGGGGGCAAAAACATTCAGTACTTC. Protein product: CASRTLGGKNIQYF.

Only a few counts were recorded for this clonotype. The chain carries TRBV12-3 or TRBV12-4 and TRBJ1-2, with 9 nucleotides matching TRBD1. Unmatched junction bases numbered 9, after V lost 3 bases and J lost 4 bases. This CDR3 contains 16 residues. For the CDR3, the DNA is TGTGCCAGCAGTTTGGGGCCGACAGGGGGAGCCTATGGCTACACCTTC. Protein sequence: CASSLGPTGGAYGYTF.

The chain carries TRBV29-1 and TRBJ1-1; 7 bases map to TRBD1. The CDR3 runs 16 residues. The V gene end was trimmed by 6 bases and the J gene end by 10 bases; junction bases not matched to a gene: 23. Germline loops: CDR1 SQVTM, CDR2 ANQGSEA. In DNA, the CDR3 is TGCAGCGTCGCCTTAAAAGGAGGGGGCCCGAGAGGGGGAGCTTTCTTT. Protein sequence: CSVALKGGGPRGGAFF.

The chain has TRBV11-2 and TRBJ2-5, with 9 nucleotides matching TRBD2. Looked up from germline, CDR1 is SGHAT and CDR2 is FQNNGV. Trimming at V came to 1 base and at J to 5 bases, leaving 8 bases not matched to a gene. The CDR3 has 16 amino acids. The CDR3 loop is CASSLGLAGEGETQYF. CDR3 nucleotides: TGTGCCAGCAGCTTAGGGTTAGCGGGGGAGGGGGAGACCCAGTACTTC.

The table lists this clonotype with a few counts. The chain carries TRBV4-2 and TRBJ2-3; D not resolved. The end of the DNA is better explained by TRBJ2-1, so the J call may be wrong. Germline loops: CDR1 LGHNA, CDR2 YNFKEQ. The CDR3 totals 13 residues. The CDR3 sequence: CASSQGVGYEQFF. CDR3 bases: TGTGCCAGCAGCCAAGGTGTTGGGTATGAGCAGTTCTTC.

This clonotype was detected only a few times. The V call is TRBV5-1, the J call TRBJ1-6; D is ambiguous. This CDR3 region has 13 residues. V gave up 5 bases and J gave up 3 bases, with 6 bases separating them. In germline, CDR1 is SGHRS, CDR2 YFSETQ. This chain's CDR3 is CASRSVYNSPLHF. CDR3 bases: TGCGCCAGCAGATCGGTCTATAATTCACCCCTCCACTTT.

The chain recombines TRBV2 with TRBJ2-5; 11 bases are shared with TRBD2. V trimming: 4 bases; J trimming: 3 bases; junction bases outside the gene matches: 7. CDR1 SNHLY and CDR2 FYNNEI come from the germline V gene. The CDR3 sequence is 16 residues long. DNA of the CDR3: TGTGCCAGCAGTGCCCCTAGCGGGGGGACTGAAGAGACCCAGTACTTC. It specifies CASSAPSGGTEETQYF. The whole variable domain, filled in from reference TRBV2 and TRBJ2-5, reads EPEVTQTPSHQVTQMGQEVILRCVPISNHLYFYWYRQILGQKVEFLVSFYNNEISEKSEIFDDQFSVERPDGSNFTLKIRSTKLEDSAMYFCASSAPSGGTEETQYFGPGTRLLVL.

The chain carries TRBV29-1 and TRBJ2-3; D may be TRBD2 (6 bases). Looked up from germline, CDR1 is SQVTM and CDR2 is ANQGSEA. V lost 7 bases to trimming and J lost 4 bases, with 12 bases between them. The CDR3 has 12 residues. In nucleotides, the CDR3 is TGCAGCGGACGGGGACTGGCAGATACGCAGTATTTT. This gives the protein CSGRGLADTQYF.

This clonotype occurred a few times. The chain combines TRBV29-1 with TRBJ2-7, with 7 bases identical to TRBD1. The V gene end was trimmed by 1 base and the J gene end by 5 bases; junction bases not matched to a gene: 2. Germline V lookup: CDR1 SQVTM, CDR2 ANQGSEA. The CDR3 length is 12 residues. The CDR3 DNA reads TGCAGCGTTGAAGGGGGACAGCACGAGCAGTACTTC. Residues: CSVEGGQHEQYF.

This clonotype was seen only a few times. The chain recombines TRBV28 with TRBJ2-7; 7 bases map to TRBD2. This CDR3 contains 15 residues. V lost 3 bases and J lost 2; bases outside the gene matches: 7. Germline CDR1 MDHEN, CDR2 SYDVKM. The CDR3 region is CASSLELALTYEQYF. The DNA for the CDR3 is TGTGCCAGCAGTTTGGAACTAGCGCTAACCTACGAGCAGTACTTC.